Listed below are T cell receptor beta chains from one sample, sequenced in a study of blood T cells in healthy people across ages. TCRdb re-derived calls from the 5' RACE reads in MiXCR, one entry per CDR3 protein. This table holds around 1.7 million distinct CDR3 sequences, under 30% found once. The sample was blood. The receptors derive from a woman in her twenties or thirties in good health. Each CDR3 is given with its conserved first and last residue. Fields, in order: J gene, V gene, D gene, clone size, CDR3 protein, CDR3 DNA. D genes are given only for firm matches. Clone size is shown for a subset of rows, as once, few, many or a class of expanded clone.

J: TRBJ2-1; V: TRBV6-4; D: -; size: few; CDR3: CASSDKGFSYNEQFF; DNA: TGTGCCAGCAGTGATAAGGGCTTTTCCTACAATGAGCAGTTCTTC
J: TRBJ1-2; V: TRBV11-2; D: -; size: -; CDR3: CASSLDRAVPNYGYTF; DNA: TGTGCCAGCAGCTTAGATCGGGCGGTTCCTAACTATGGCTACACCTTC
J: TRBJ1-4; V: TRBV12-5; D: -; size: -; CDR3: CASGSPFGGGEKLFF; DNA: TGTGCTAGTGGTTCCCCCTTCGGCGGCGGCGAAAAACTGTTTTTT
J: TRBJ1-6; V: TRBV27; D: TRBD1; size: few; CDR3: CASSRVRQGGDSPLHF; DNA: TGTGCCAGCAGTCGAGTCCGACAGGGTGGCGATTCACCCCTCCACTTT
J: TRBJ2-3; V: TRBV5-1; D: -; size: -; CDR3: CASSLEVESTDTQYF; DNA: TGCGCCAGCAGCTTGGAGGTTGAGAGCACAGATACGCAGTATTTT
J: TRBJ1-2; V: TRBV28; D: -; size: many; CDR3: CASSVNSPYGYTF; DNA: TGTGCCAGCAGTGTAAATAGCCCCTATGGCTACACCTTC
J: TRBJ2-1; V: TRBV20-1; D: TRBD2; size: few; CDR3: CSASRPSGRVNEQFF; DNA: TGCAGTGCTAGTCGACCTAGCGGGAGAGTAAATGAGCAGTTCTTC
J: TRBJ1-3; V: TRBV3-1; D: -; size: -; CDR3: CASSQLNREGYTIYF; DNA: TGTGCCAGCAGCCAACTGAACAGGGAGGGTTACACCATATATTTT
J: TRBJ2-5; V: TRBV6-4; D: -; size: many; CDR3: CASSLDGGPVETQYF; DNA: TGTGCCAGCAGTCTCGACGGGGGTCCGGTGGAGACCCAGTACTTC
J: TRBJ1-1; V: TRBV29-1; D: -; size: -; CDR3: CSVDRSPGEAFF; DNA: TGCAGCGTTGACAGATCCCCCGGTGAAGCTTTCTTT
J: TRBJ2-1; V: TRBV20-1; D: -; size: many; CDR3: CSAREERRGLRNEQFF; DNA: TGCAGTGCTAGAGAGGAGAGGCGGGGACTCAGGAATGAGCAGTTCTTC
J: TRBJ2-2; V: TRBV12-3/TRBV12-4; D: -; size: -; CDR3: CASSNRDHKGGDLFF; DNA: TGTGCCAGCAGTAACCGGGACCACAAGGGGGGGGATCTGTTTTTT
J: TRBJ1-5; V: TRBV7-9; D: -; size: -; CDR3: CASSPSPGQPQHF; DNA: TGTGCCAGCAGCCCTAGCCCGGGGCAGCCCCAGCATTTT
J: TRBJ2-5; V: TRBV5-1; D: -; size: few; CDR3: CASSPLSGWSSETQYF; DNA: TGCGCCAGCAGCCCCCTGAGCGGGTGGTCAAGCGAGACCCAGTACTTC
J: TRBJ1-5; V: TRBV11-2; D: -; size: -; CDR3: CASSLAGGRGRQPQHF; DNA: TGTGCCAGCAGCTTAGCGGGTGGAAGGGGCAGGCAGCCCCAGCATTTT
J: TRBJ2-2; V: TRBV6-1; D: TRBD2; size: -; CDR3: CASSDLAGGINTGELFF; DNA: TGTGCCAGCAGTGACCTAGCGGGGGGGATAAACACCGGGGAGCTGTTTTTT
J: TRBJ2-7; V: TRBV28; D: -; size: -; CDR3: CASSSSRTGTYEQYF; DNA: TGTGCCAGCAGTTCCAGTAGGACTGGTACCTACGAGCAGTACTTC
J: TRBJ2-1; V: TRBV7-3; D: TRBD1; size: -; CDR3: CASSPTPGGDEQFF; DNA: TGTGCCAGCAGCCCGACCCCAGGGGGCGATGAGCAGTTCTTC
J: TRBJ1-4; V: TRBV15; D: -; size: few; CDR3: CATSPWGRAGNEKLFF; DNA: TGTGCCACCAGCCCCTGGGGACGTGCGGGTAATGAAAAACTGTTTTTT
J: TRBJ2-4; V: TRBV29-1; D: -; size: many; CDR3: CSAGTVAKNIQYF; DNA: TGCAGCGCCGGGACGGTAGCCAAAAACATTCAGTACTTC
J: TRBJ2-1; V: TRBV11-2; D: TRBD1; size: -; CDR3: CASSLEWARGHEQFF; DNA: TGTGCCAGCAGCTTAGAGTGGGCCAGGGGGCATGAGCAGTTCTTC
J: TRBJ2-1; V: TRBV11-2; D: -; size: -; CDR3: CASSLAGGKNNEQFF; DNA: TGTGCCAGCAGCCTTGCTGGGGGGAAGAACAATGAGCAGTTCTTC
J: TRBJ2-4; V: TRBV7-2; D: -; size: few; CDR3: CASSLVAAAKNIQYF; DNA: TGTGCCAGCAGCTTAGTAGCGGCCGCCAAAAACATTCAGTACTTC
J: TRBJ2-1; V: TRBV7-2; D: -; size: -; CDR3: CASSHRTPISEEQFF; DNA: TGTGCCAGCAGCCATCGGACCCCAATAAGCGAGGAGCAGTTCTTC
J: TRBJ2-1; V: TRBV18; D: -; size: -; CDR3: CASSPPLRVEQFF; DNA: TGTGCCAGCTCACCTCCCCTGAGGGTAGAGCAGTTCTTC
J: TRBJ2-1; V: TRBV20-1; D: TRBD2; size: -; CDR3: CSASVPLAGDEQFF; DNA: TGCAGTGCTAGTGTCCCGCTAGCGGGAGATGAGCAGTTCTTC
J: TRBJ2-1; V: TRBV2; D: TRBD2; size: -; CDR3: CASSDQEGLAANEQFF; DNA: TGTGCCAGCAGTGACCAGGAGGGGCTAGCGGCCAATGAGCAGTTCTTC
J: TRBJ2-1; V: TRBV7-3; D: -; size: few; CDR3: CASSPFTGRGKFF; DNA: TGTGCCAGCAGCCCCTTTACGGGGCGCGGAAAGTTCTTC
J: TRBJ1-4; V: TRBV25-1; D: -; size: -; CDR3: CASSEGGAATNEKLFF; DNA: TGTGCCAGCAGTGAAGGAGGCGCCGCAACTAATGAAAAACTGTTTTTT
J: TRBJ1-4; V: TRBV7-8; D: -; size: -; CDR3: CASSLGVGRGKLFF; DNA: TGTGCCAGCAGCTTAGGGGTGGGGCGTGGGAAACTGTTTTTT
J: TRBJ1-1; V: TRBV9; D: -; size: -; CDR3: CASSARNGVADAEAFF; DNA: TGTGCCAGCAGCGCGAGGAATGGGGTCGCGGACGCTGAAGCTTTCTTT
J: TRBJ2-1; V: TRBV4-1; D: TRBD2; size: few; CDR3: CASSQDLYGGENEQFF; DNA: TGCGCCAGCAGCCAAGATCTGTATGGGGGGGAAAATGAGCAGTTCTTC
J: TRBJ1-3; V: TRBV30; D: -; size: -; CDR3: CACERTGNTIYF; DNA: TGTGCTTGCGAGAGAACCGGAAACACCATATATTTT
J: TRBJ1-2; V: TRBV5-5; D: -; size: many; CDR3: CASSLGRVGYTF; DNA: TGTGCCAGCAGCTTAGGACGGGTCGGCTACACCTTC
J: TRBJ2-7; V: TRBV25-1; D: TRBD2; size: few; CDR3: CASSESGVAGGPNSYEQYF; DNA: TGTGCCAGCAGTGAATCGGGGGTAGCGGGAGGACCTAACTCCTACGAGCAGTACTTC
J: TRBJ1-2; V: TRBV20-1; D: TRBD1; size: few; CDR3: CSAREGAGGYTF; DNA: TGCAGTGCTAGGGAGGGGGCGGGTGGCTACACCTTC